This passage covers 24 T cell receptor beta chains from one sample sequenced in a study of chemoradiotherapy in HPV16-positive cancers. Sequencing used immunoSEQ multiplex PCR; TCRdb keeps in-frame clones, though not all of them. The sample lists about 8,900 clones, 85% seen once, with 3.1% in the top ten. The sample was tumor tissue, taken from a patient who underwent chemoradiotherapy. Receptors were obtained from a human donor with HPV-associated anogenital cancer.

V is TRBV9 and J is TRBJ1-1; D gene unclear. The CDR3 has 13 amino acids. Germline V gene lookup returns CDR1 SGDLS and CDR2 YYNGEE. Trimming removed 0 bases from V and 1 base from J, with 4 bases in between. The CDR3 spells CASSVDQNTEAFF. The CDR3 DNA is TGTGCCAGCAGCGTAGACCAGAACACTGAAGCTTTCTTT.

The rearrangement links TRBV5-6 to TRBJ1-5, with D tentatively TRBD1 (6 bases). Germline V CDR1 and CDR2: SGHDT, YYEEEE. V gave up 4 bases and J gave up 0 bases, with 11 bases separating them. The CDR3 sequence is 15 residues long. As DNA, the CDR3 is TGTGCCAGCAGCCGAGGACAGTATAGCAATCAGCCCCAGCATTTT. Its protein product is CASSRGQYSNQPQHF.

The gene calls are TRBV6-5 and TRBJ1-2; TRBD1 aligns across 8 bases. The CDR3 is 13 amino acids. Germline V gene lookup returns CDR1 MNHEY and CDR2 SVGAGI. Losses at the gene ends were 6 bases for V and 7 bases for J; bases not matched to a gene: 7. In DNA, the CDR3 is TGTGCCAGCAGCTTCAGGGGGCTGGGTGGCTACACCTTC. Its translation is CASSFRGLGGYTF.

The chain uses TRBV6-5 and TRBJ2-2, with D tentatively TRBD1 (6 bases). Germline V gene data show CDR1 as MNHEY and CDR2 as SVGAGI. The CDR3 has 16 amino acids. Deletions cut 3 bases from V and 2 bases from J, with 13 bases between. CDR3 residues: CASSYEWTANTGELFF. The CDR3 bases are TGTGCCAGCAGTTATGAATGGACAGCAAACACCGGGGAGCTGTTTTTT.

The chain uses TRBV7-2 and TRBJ1-5; D is ambiguous. This CDR3 has 12 residues. CDR1 and CDR2 (germline): SGHTA, FQGNSA. The ends were cut back, 5 bases at V and 3 bases at J, with 5 bases in the middle. CDR3 residues: CASSHPNQPQHF. The CDR3 bases are TGTGCCAGCAGCCATCCCAATCAGCCCCAGCATTTT. Looking up the rest from reference TRBV7-2 and TRBJ1-5 gives the full variable domain: GAGVSQSPSNKVTEKGKDVELRCDPISGHTALYWYRQSLGQGLEFLIYFQGNSAPDKSGLPSDRFSAERTGGSVSTLTIQRTQQEDSAVYLCASSHPNQPQHFGDGTRLSIL.

J is TRBJ2-1 and V is TRBV28; a possible D gene is TRBD1 (6 bases). V was cut by 7 bases and J by 8 bases, with 15 bases left in between. Germline lookup yields CDR1 MDHEN and CDR2 SYDVKM. This CDR3 region has 13 residues. The DNA for the CDR3 is TGTGCCAGCAACCAGGGGCGTTCCGATGAGCAGTTCTTC. Residues: CASNQGRSDEQFF.

J is TRBJ2-5 and V is TRBV20-1, with D perhaps matching TRBD2 (6 bases). Trimming left V 7 bases short and J 0 bases short, with 6 bases between. CDR3 length: 11 residues. Per the germline V gene, CDR1 is DFQATT and CDR2 is SNEGSKA (reference sequence). CDR3 region: CSGLDQETQYF. The CDR3 nucleotides are TGCAGTGGACTAGACCAAGAGACCCAGTACTTC.

V usage is TRBV5-1 and J usage is TRBJ1-1, with D hard to call. The V end lost 0 bases, the J end lost 2 bases, and 17 bases lay between the germline ends. Germline V gene data show CDR1 as SGHRS and CDR2 as YFSETQ. This CDR3 comprises 17 residues. The CDR3 here is CASSLAWEVFPNTEAFF. Written as DNA, the CDR3 is TGCGCCAGCAGCTTGGCCTGGGAGGTTTTCCCCAACACTGAAGCTTTCTTT.

The gene calls are TRBV28 and TRBJ2-1; TRBD2 aligns across 9 bases. The CDR3 sequence is 16 residues long. The V gene's germline CDR1 is MDHEN and CDR2 SYDVKM. With 4 bases clipped from V and 8 bases from J, the junction kept 12 bases outside the gene matches. The CDR3 reads CASSSPGTSPPDEQFF. DNA of the CDR3: TGTGCCAGCAGTTCACCCGGGACTAGCCCTCCCGATGAGCAGTTCTTC.

This clone turned up a few times. V and J are TRBV27 and TRBJ1-1; a weak D match, TRBD1 (5 bases). Germline assignment: CDR1 MNHEY and CDR2 SMNVEV (reference sequence). With 6 bases removed from V and 0 bases from J, the gap between germline ends came to 17 bases. The CDR3 extends over 16 amino acids. The CDR3 region has the DNA TGTGCCAGCAGGCGATCGGGGGTCAGCCTGAACACTGAAGCTTTCTTT. Protein product: CASRRSGVSLNTEAFF.

The gene calls are TRBV18 and TRBJ1-2; 7 bases are shared with TRBD1. The V gene end was trimmed by 2 bases and the J gene end by 7 bases; junction bases not matched to a gene: 7. The CDR3 sequence is 14 residues long. From germline, CDR1 is KGHSH and CDR2 LQKENI. The CDR3 loop is CASSPGTDLLGYTF. For the CDR3, the DNA is TGTGCCAGCTCACCAGGGACAGATTTGCTTGGCTACACCTTC. The full variable domain, with the rest looked up from reference TRBV18 and TRBJ1-2, is NAGVMQNPRHLVRRRGQEARLRCSPMKGHSHVYWYRQLPEEGLKFMVYLQKENIIDESGMPKERFSAEFPKEGPSILRIQQVVRGDSAAYFCASSPGTDLLGYTFGSGTRLTVV.

This chain uses TRBV5-4 with TRBJ2-5; 7 nucleotides agree with TRBD1. The CDR3 covers 14 residues. The germline CDR1 and CDR2 sequences are SGHNT and YYREEE (reference sequence). V lost 4 bases, J lost 1 base, and 4 bases stayed unmatched. As DNA, the CDR3 is TGTGCCAGCAGCAAGGGACAGTTCCAAGAGACCCAGTACTTC. Its translation: CASSKGQFQETQYF. Complete variable domain (other parts from reference TRBV5-4 and TRBJ2-5): ETGVTQSPTHLIKTRGQQVTLRCSSQSGHNTVSWYQQALGQGPQFIFQYYREEENGRGNFPPRFSGLQFPNYSSELNVNALELDDSALYLCASSKGQFQETQYFGPGTRLLVL.

The chain carries TRBV2 and TRBJ1-2, with TRBD1 matching 9 bases. Germline CDR1 and CDR2: SNHLY and FYNNEI. With V trimmed by 8 bases and J by 7 bases, 8 bases remained unmatched. CDR3 length equals 13 residues. CDR3 in DNA: TGTGCCAGCGAGGTGGACAGGGGTTCTGGCTACACCTTC. Translating gives CASEVDRGSGYTF.

V is TRBV19 and J is TRBJ2-7; 7 bases fit TRBD1. This CDR3 spans 14 amino acids. The V and J ends lost 4 bases and 3 bases, in that order; junction bases with no gene match: 6. The V gene's germline CDR1 is LNHDA and CDR2 SQIVND (reference sequence). The CDR3 DNA is TGTGCCAGTAGTAACCGGGACAGCCGCTACGAGCAGTACTTC. As protein: CASSNRDSRYEQYF.

The chain recombines TRBV6-1 with TRBJ2-5, with D perhaps matching TRBD1 or TRBD2 (6 bases each). The germline gives CDR1 MNHNS, CDR2 SASEGT. Trimming pared 7 bases from V and 7 bases from J, leaving 16 bases between. The CDR3 consists of 13 residues. The CDR3 region has the DNA TGTGCCAGCATGGGGGGCCCGTTTCCGACCCAGTACTTC. Protein: CASMGGPFPTQYF.

The CDR3 DNA follows: TGTGCCAGCAGTTCCGGCCCCACCAGCGAGCAGTACTTC. Residues: CASSSGPTSEQYF. The rearrangement uses TRBV27 and TRBJ2-5; D unclear. The end of the DNA fits TRBJ2-7 better, so the J call may be wrong. The CDR3 is 13 amino acids. CDR1 is MNHEY, CDR2 SMNVEV, per germline (reference sequence).

V usage is TRBV29-1 and J usage is TRBJ2-1; TRBD1 is a possible D gene (6 bases). The CDR3 has 12 residues. V lost 4 bases to trimming and J lost 2 bases, with 6 bases between them. Germline V gene sequence: CDR1 SQVTM, CDR2 ANQGSEA. CDR3 sequence reads: CSVGQAYNEQFF. For the CDR3, the DNA is TGCAGCGTTGGACAGGCCTACAATGAGCAGTTCTTC.

For the CDR3, the DNA is TGTGCCAGTAGTCCAGCCTTGAACACTGAAGCTTTCTTT. It codes for CASSPALNTEAFF. This rearrangement joins TRBV19 to TRBJ1-1; D is undetermined. The V end was cut by 5 bases, the J end by 0 bases, with 7 bases between. Germline V CDR1 and CDR2: LNHDA, SQIVND (reference sequence). The CDR3 is 13 residues long.

DNA of the CDR3: TGCGCCAGCAGCTTGAGGGTTGCCGGGACTAGCGGGGGGTACAATGAGCAGTTCTTC. Amino acids: CASSLRVAGTSGGYNEQFF. The chain couples TRBV5-1 to TRBJ2-1; 15 bases match TRBD2. The CDR3 is 19 amino acids. CDR1 and CDR2 from the germline V gene are SGHRS and YFSETQ. The V gene end was trimmed by 1 base and the J gene end by 4 bases; junction bases not matched to a gene: 9.

As concerns this clone: The junction departs from germline at one end; a sequencing error may be responsible. V and J are TRBV29-1 and TRBJ2-5; D is unclear. From germline, CDR1 is SQVTM and CDR2 ANQGSEA. This CDR3 comprises 13 residues. The CDR3 DNA reads as TGCAGCATTGAAGTTGGGGAAGGAGAGACCCAGTACTTC. Translation gives CSIEVGEGETQYF.

This clone was seen a single time. The chain carries TRBV5-1 and TRBJ2-7, with D uncertain. The CDR3 spans 13 residues. The V end was cut by 4 bases, the J end by 4 bases, with 12 bases between. Per the germline V gene, CDR1 is SGHRS and CDR2 is YFSETQ. The CDR3 is CASSPNRRYEQYF. The CDR3 DNA reads TGCGCCAGCAGCCCCAACCGACGATACGAGCAGTACTTC.

The chain employs TRBV5-1 and TRBJ2-1; D perhaps matches TRBD2 (5 bases). Germline values: CDR1 SGHRS, CDR2 YFSETQ. V was trimmed by 0 bases and J by 2 bases, leaving 9 bases between them. This CDR3 has 15 amino acids. The DNA for the CDR3 is TGCGCCAGCAGCTTGGAAGCTAGCCCCTACAATGAGCAGTTCTTC. Translated: CASSLEASPYNEQFF.

The chain has TRBV18 and TRBJ2-5, with a possible D match to TRBD1 (6 bases). Between the trimmed V and J ends, which lost 3 bases and 2 bases, there was a span of 13 bases. This CDR3 comprises 15 residues. Germline assignment: CDR1 KGHSH and CDR2 LQKENI. The CDR3 region has the DNA TGTGCCAGCTCACCGGGGGCGAGTGGTCAAGAGACCCAGTACTTC. Protein sequence: CASSPGASGQETQYF.

The J gene is TRBJ2-1, the V gene TRBV5-6; D is ambiguous. Germline lookup yields CDR1 SGHDT and CDR2 YYEEEE. This CDR3 is built from 16 residues. V lost 4 bases and J lost 4, with 18 bases in between. In DNA form, the CDR3 reads TGTGCCAGCAGCACGACACATTACCAATTATACAATGAGCAGTTCTTC. Its protein product is CASSTTHYQLYNEQFF.